One and the same sample provided the 17 T cell receptor beta chains below, sequenced in a study of T-cell memory formation after mild COVID-19. TCRdb fed the 5' RACE reads into MiXCR, producing one record per CDR3 protein. This sample has about 340,000 distinct CDR3 sequences, with roughly 19% found just once. Sample: PBMCs or a T cell subset sorted from them (not recorded which). Source of these receptors: a man in his late teens or twenties who had mild COVID-19 (a few samples of this study predate the infection). Cell type and time point are not known.

The chain uses TRBV7-2 and TRBJ1-2, with TRBD1 matching over 10 bases. Germline loops: CDR1 SGHTA, CDR2 FQGNSA. Trimming at V came to 4 bases and at J to 8 bases, leaving 10 bases not matched to a gene. The CDR3 extends over 15 amino acids. CDR3 loop: CASSSQPGQGRGYTF. The CDR3, as DNA: TGTGCCAGCAGCTCCCAGCCGGGACAGGGGCGGGGCTACACCTTC.

The chain links TRBV4-3 to TRBJ2-1, with D uncertain. V was shortened by 1 base and J by 0 bases, with 13 bases between the two germline ends. CDR1 and CDR2 from the germline V gene are LGHNA and YSLEER. The CDR3 spans 17 residues. The CDR3 spells CASSQGPHGDSYNEQFF. The CDR3 DNA follows: TGCGCCAGCAGCCAAGGGCCCCATGGGGACTCCTACAATGAGCAGTTCTTC.

This clonotype has only a few counts. This chain connects TRBV4-3 to TRBJ1-5; the D is unclear. Germline lookup yields CDR1 LGHNA and CDR2 YSLEER. The CDR3 covers 16 residues. The ends were cut back, 0 bases at V and 3 bases at J, with 12 bases in the middle. CDR3 DNA sequence: TGCGCCAGCAGCCAAGATGCACGGGGAACCAATCAGCCCCAGCATTTT. It translates to CASSQDARGTNQPQHF.

This clonotype was seen many times. The chain couples TRBV5-1 to TRBJ2-1; D not resolved. The CDR3 loop spans 15 amino acids. The germline CDR1 and CDR2 sequences are SGHRS and YFSETQ. V dropped 1 base and J dropped 0 bases, with 8 bases sitting between them. Written as DNA, the CDR3 is TGCGCCAGCAGCTTGTGGGGTATCTCCTACAATGAGCAGTTCTTC. Amino acid sequence: CASSLWGISYNEQFF.

This clonotype was seen repeatedly, ten times or more. The CDR3 sequence is CASSQQGRGTGELFF. The CDR3 DNA is TGCGCCAGCAGTCAACAGGGCCGGGGCACCGGGGAGCTGTTTTTT. The chain combines TRBV10-1 with TRBJ2-2; perhaps TRBD1 as D (6 bases). Deletions cut 5 bases from V and 4 bases from J, with 14 bases between. The CDR3 is 15 residues long. The germline CDR1 and CDR2 sequences are WNHNN and SYGVQD (reference sequence).

In this sample, this clonotype turned up many times. The chain combines TRBV5-1 with TRBJ2-3; TRBD2 agrees at 7 bases. Germline CDR1 SGHRS, CDR2 YFSETQ. This CDR3 spans 14 amino acids. The J segment lost 6 bases and the V segment lost 1 base, leaving 5 bases of the junction unmatched. The CDR3 nucleotides are TGCGCCAGCAGCTTGACGGGGGGTTCGGATACGCAGTATTTT. Translation gives CASSLTGGSDTQYF.

A few counts support this clonotype. The chain uses TRBV20-1 and TRBJ1-5, with 10 bases identical to TRBD1. Trimming at V came to 3 bases and at J to 9 bases, leaving 14 bases not matched to a gene. The CDR3 spans 16 residues. CDR1 and CDR2 from the germline V gene are DFQATT and SNEGSKA (reference sequence). The CDR3 is CSARGLGQGRPGPQHF. CDR3 nucleotide sequence: TGCAGTGCTAGGGGATTGGGACAGGGGCGGCCAGGGCCCCAGCATTTT.

The genes are TRBV9 and TRBJ2-7; TRBD1 matches 9 bases. Germline assignment: CDR1 SGDLS and CDR2 YYNGEE. This CDR3 has 16 amino acids. V trimming: 1 base; J trimming: 3 bases; junction bases outside the gene matches: 8. The CDR3 protein is CASSVTVGTGLYEQYF. CDR3 in DNA: TGTGCCAGCAGCGTAACCGTAGGGACAGGGCTCTACGAGCAGTACTTC. The full variable domain, in which reference TRBV9 and TRBJ2-7 provide the parts outside the CDR3, is DSGVTQTPKHLITATGQRVTLRCSPRSGDLSVYWYQQSLDQGLQFLIQYYNGEERAKGNILERFSAQQFPDLHSELNLSSLELGDSALYFCASSVTVGTGLYEQYFGPGTRLTVT.

The DNA for the CDR3 is TGTGCCAGCAGTCCTTCGGGCGCCGGGGAGCTGTTTTTT. Translation: CASSPSGAGELFF. The rearrangement uses TRBV27 and TRBJ2-2; no definite D call. The CDR3 runs to 13 residues. Trimming shortened V by 5 bases and J by 6 bases, and 10 bases separated the two germline ends. Germline CDR1 and CDR2: MNHEY and SMNVEV (reference sequence).

The table lists this clonotype with a few counts. This sequence joins TRBV9 and TRBJ1-5, with D possibly TRBD1 on 6 matching bases. There are 19 residues in the CDR3. The V end lost 1 base, the J end lost 9 bases, and 29 bases lay between the germline ends. In germline, CDR1 is SGDLS, CDR2 YYNGEE. CDR3 nucleotide sequence: TGTGCCAGCAGCGTAACGCGTTCCAGGGGACGGGGCCCCGGTGGGCCCCAGCATTTT. Translating it yields CASSVTRSRGRGPGGPQHF.

The chain employs TRBV20-1 and TRBJ2-7; the match to TRBD1 covers 7 bases. CDR3 size: 12 residues. The germline gives CDR1 DFQATT, CDR2 SNEGSKA (reference sequence). V trimming: 5 bases; J trimming: 7 bases; junction bases outside the gene matches: 8. CDR3 DNA: TGCAGTGCTGGGGACAGCGAAGGTGAGCAGTACTTC. Translated, it gives CSAGDSEGEQYF.

The chain has TRBV6-2 or TRBV6-3 and TRBJ1-5; D is ambiguous. Germline CDR1 MNHEY, CDR2 SVGEGT. The CDR3 contains 14 residues. Trimming took off 2 bases at V and 6 bases at J, with 11 bases between the two ends. CDR3 residues: CASSYTRSVQPQHF. CDR3 in DNA: TGTGCCAGCAGTTACACCCGTTCCGTTCAGCCCCAGCATTTT.

This chain uses TRBV27 with TRBJ1-1; weak D call: TRBD1 (6 bases). Germline V gene sequence: CDR1 MNHEY, CDR2 SMNVEV (reference sequence). The CDR3 has 14 residues. V was clipped by 3 bases and J by 5 bases, with 13 bases between them. The CDR3 nucleotides are TGTGCCAGCAGTTTTTATGGGGGCGAAACTGAAGCTTTCTTT. Its translation: CASSFYGGETEAFF.

The rearrangement uses TRBV7-2 and TRBJ2-1, with TRBD2 as a possible D gene (5 bases). CDR1 is SGHTA, CDR2 FQGNSA, per germline. The CDR3 covers 13 residues. The V end was cut by 7 bases, the J end by 3 bases, with 10 bases between. CDR3 nucleotides: TGTGCCAGCACGACGGACTTCTACAATGAGCAGTTCTTC. Amino acid sequence: CASTTDFYNEQFF. Full variable domain (outside the CDR3, taken from reference TRBV7-2 and TRBJ2-1): GAGVSQSPSNKVTEKGKDVELRCDPISGHTALYWYRQSLGQGLEFLIYFQGNSAPDKSGLPSDRFSAERTGGSVSTLTIQRTQQEDSAVYLCASTTDFYNEQFFGPGTRLTVL.

J is TRBJ2-3 and V is TRBV7-9; D call uncertain. The CDR3 loop spans 12 amino acids. Germline CDR1 is SEHNR and CDR2 is FQNEAQ (reference sequence). V lost 1 base and J lost 8, with 7 bases in between. The CDR3 sequence is CASSLGSGTQYF. DNA for the CDR3: TGTGCCAGCAGCTTAGGTTCGGGTACGCAGTATTTT. Full variable domain (missing parts from reference TRBV7-9 and TRBJ2-3): DTGVSQNPRHKITKRGQNVTFRCDPISEHNRLYWYRQTLGQGPEFLTYFQNEAQLEKSRLLSDRFSAERPKGSFSTLEIQRTEQGDSAMYLCASSLGSGTQYFGPGTRLTVL.

The rearrangement joins TRBV10-3 to TRBJ1-2; the match to TRBD1 covers 8 bases. The germline V gene has CDR1 ENHRY and CDR2 SYGVKD. After removal of 10 bases from V and 4 bases from J, the junction contained 8 bases not matched to a gene. This CDR3 region has 13 residues. CDR3 amino acids: CASRTGSVYGYTF. For the CDR3, the DNA is TGTGCCAGCAGGACAGGGTCTGTCTATGGCTACACCTTC.

This clonotype was counted between two and nine times. The J gene is TRBJ2-3, the V gene TRBV10-3; D is undetermined. Germline CDR1 ENHRY, CDR2 SYGVKD. The CDR3 totals 10 residues. Trimming took 3 bases from V and 8 from J, leaving 3 bases between them. The CDR3, as DNA: TGTGCCATCAGTGACAGTACGCAGTATTTT. It is translated as CAISDSTQYF.